Listed below are T cell receptor beta chains from one sample, sequenced in a study of blood T cell repertoires in COVID-19. Measured with immunoSEQ multiplex PCR; TCRdb has only the in-frame clones, and not every one. The sample gives more than 200,000 clones, 65% to 90% of which show up once; roughly 1.8% is in the top ten. The sequenced sample consisted of peripheral blood. These receptors all stem from a man aged 25 to 45 with active or convalescent COVID-19. Both conserved end residues are part of each CDR3. The size entry is marked missing in some rows and otherwise reads once, few, many or a size class.

size	V	J	CDR3
.	TRBV6-6	TRBJ2-2	CASTGRGNTGELFF
.	TRBV19	TRBJ2-7	CASSIAQGLYEQYF
.	TRBV3-1/TRBV3-2	TRBJ2-7	CASSKGQGTYEQYF
few	TRBV9	TRBJ2-3	CASSVSSSSDTQYF
.	TRBV5-6	TRBJ2-3	CASSFPTSGGADTQYF
.	TRBV10-2	TRBJ1-6	CASSQYRESSYNSPLHF
.	TRBV4-3	TRBJ2-3	CASSQDPPATALTDTQYF
.	TRBV19	TRBJ1-1	CASRDRRDPMNTEAFF
few	TRBV10-1	TRBJ1-6	CASPPTSSYNSPLHF
once	TRBV5-6	TRBJ1-2	CASSLRGGQRYGYTF
few	TRBV3-1/TRBV3-2	TRBJ2-3	CASSRGRTSGGISTDTQYF
.	TRBV4-2	TRBJ1-2	CASSQETANYGYTF
.	TRBV3-1/TRBV3-2	TRBJ1-6	CASSQPGQNSPLHF
.	TRBV19	TRBJ2-1	CASKAQVSSYNEQFF
.	TRBV15	TRBJ2-3	CATSSGLSTDTQYF
.	TRBV3-1/TRBV3-2	TRBJ1-2	CASSAAGQGVSGYTF
.	TRBV7-2	TRBJ1-5	CASSPYNQPQHF
.	TRBV7-8	TRBJ1-6	CASSLGESGSNSPLHF
.	TRBV9	TRBJ2-1	CASSVVPSGEQFF
.	TRBV19	TRBJ2-2	CASQFGGGWGQGNTGELFF
.	TRBV9	TRBJ1-2	CASSVAQGGVGDYGYTF
.	TRBV5-4	TRBJ2-7	CASSPFLTGGGYEQYF
.	TRBV7-9	TRBJ1-6	CAKWTAYTTSSYNSPLHF
.	TRBV19	TRBJ1-1	CASSIVSAGETEAFF
.	TRBV14	TRBJ1-1	CASSRVQGSEAFF
.	TRBV7-9	TRBJ1-3	CASSLGEGSSGNTIYF
few	TRBV20-1	TRBJ1-2	CSASSPGQGNYGYTF
.	TRBV5-1	TRBJ2-3	CASSAGLATSTDTQYF
.	TRBV5-1	TRBJ1-6	CASSFAGDFSPLHF
.	TRBV4-3	TRBJ2-3	CASSQQNPPGVLDTQYF
.	TRBV29-1	TRBJ2-7	CSVVGGTSGGWGEQYF
.	TRBV6-5	TRBJ1-2	CASSFGQGDYGYTF
.	TRBV27	TRBJ1-4	CASSFLGAGGEKLFF
once	TRBV10-3	TRBJ2-3	CAISVAGSTDTQYF
.	TRBV13	TRBJ2-3	CASSYSAGPGDTQYF
.	TRBV5-1	TRBJ1-2	CASSLEGQTNYGYTF
once	TRBV5-8	TRBJ1-5	CASSLGQIYYSNQPQHF
.	TRBV6-1	TRBJ2-7	CASSEIGGNYEQYF
few	TRBV7-2	TRBJ2-7	CASSLLAGYEQYF
.	TRBV25-1	TRBJ2-7	CASSEHYEQYF
.	TRBV4-3	TRBJ1-5	CASSQEGGSNQPQHF
.	TRBV6-6	TRBJ1-6	CASSYGGYSPLHF
.	TRBV19	TRBJ1-5	CASSAWGQGRQPQHF
.	TRBV5-1	TRBJ2-7	CASSLDGDRNYEQYF
.	TRBV19	TRBJ2-1	CASSIGGHLSYNEQFF
.	TRBV7-6	TRBJ2-7	CASSRDRGEQYF
.	TRBV11-2	TRBJ2-3	CASSFSGAFTDTQYF
.	TRBV3-1/TRBV3-2	TRBJ2-5	CASSQGSISGGATETQYF
.	TRBV2	TRBJ2-7	CASRTVREQYF
.	TRBV10-3	TRBJ1-2	CAISESYGYTF
.	TRBV5-1	TRBJ1-5	CASSVGQGSQPQHF
.	TRBV30	TRBJ1-1	CAWSVPGRAFF
.	TRBV5-1	TRBJ2-7	CASSQEGNEQYF
few	TRBV25-1	TRBJ1-1	CASSESRKGEDEAFF
.	TRBV19	TRBJ1-5	CASSPEVGVHQPQHF
.	TRBV5-4	TRBJ1-2	CASSGGNREFSYGYTF
.	TRBV3-1/TRBV3-2	TRBJ2-3	CASSRWGEIDTQYF
.	TRBV4-3	TRBJ1-1	CASSHQKNTEAFF
.	TRBV7-2	TRBJ2-2	CASNPTGTNTGELFF